The T cell receptor beta chain described here comes from a study of identical twins. Only a few counts were recorded for this clonotype. Its matching antigen is unknown. Study results and caveats: Monozygotic twins shared more out-of-frame TCR alpha than recombination models predicted. Invariant MAIT and iNKT cells are populations that could partly confound zero-insertion analyses. Cross-sectional statistical analysis, not tracking of the same donors, underpinned the conclusions.

A universal primer site came from template switching; cDNA carried unique molecular identifiers. In TCRdb, the 5' RACE reads were re-called with MiXCR into one record per CDR3 protein. The repertoire holds about 530,000 distinct CDR3 sequences, with approximately 20% as singletons. Germline-derived CDR1 and CDR2 are SEHNR and FQNEAQ (reference sequence). There are 14 residues in the CDR3. V shed 3 bases and J 3 bases; nucleotides not matched to a gene: 1. The sample was also linked to a second study, of yellow fever vaccine responses in identical twins.

Sequencing input: CD4+ T cells sorted from blood. J is TRBJ1-4 and V is TRBV7-9; 7 bases agree with TRBD1. This clonotype was obtained from a woman younger than 30 in good health. CDR3 sequence reads: CASSFGTANEKLFF. The DNA for the CDR3 is TGTGCCAGCAGCTTTGGGACAGCTAATGAAAAACTGTTTTTT.